A single count supports the clone carrying this T cell receptor beta chain. Its antigen is undetermined. Generated by immunoSEQ multiplex PCR, the TCRdb table keeps only in-frame clones and is missing some. Of 2 million to 2.5 million clones in the sample, about 94% were seen once. This sample is drawn from a study of shared clonotypes between healthy human individuals. Broader study findings: Unshared clonotypes carried lower generation probabilities than those common to all four donors. Blood was the sole source, and tissue repertoires probably differ.

The CDR3 is 15 amino acids. Germline V CDR1 and CDR2: GTSNPN, SVGIG (reference sequence). V lost 6 bases and J lost 4, with 18 bases in between. The sequence derives from a young man in good health. This chain links TRBV30 with TRBJ2-2, with D perhaps given as TRBD1 or TRBD2 (6 bases each). Material for sequencing was naive CD4+ T cells sorted from blood. Subset of the sample: CD45RA+ positively selected. The CDR3 DNA follows: TGTGCCTGTCCCCGACGGGGGCTCGGCACCGGGGAGCTGTTTTTT. This gives the protein CACPRRGLGTGELFF. Together with reference TRBV30 and TRBJ2-2, the CDR3 gives the full variable domain: SQTIHQWPATLVQPVGSPLSLECTVEGTSNPNLYWYRQAAGRGLQLLFYSVGIGQISSEVPQNLSASRPQDRQFILSSKKLLLSDSGFYLCACPRRGLGTGELFFGEGSRLTVL.